Below are 25 T cell receptor beta chains sequenced from a single sample in a study of radiotherapy plus CTLA-4 blockade in lung cancer. Using immunoSEQ multiplex PCR, the repertoire was profiled, and TCRdb retains in-frame clones only, with some absent. The sample lists roughly 50,000 clones, approximately 78% occurring once. The material sequenced was peripheral blood, taken from a patient treated with radiotherapy plus ipilimumab. Receptors originate from a human donor with non-small cell lung cancer who had stable disease on radiotherapy plus ipilimumab.

In regard to this clone: The junction departs from germline at one end; a sequencing error may be responsible. This chain joins TRBV18 and TRBJ2-7; TRBD1 matches 11 bases. CDR3 length: 15 residues. Germline-derived CDR1 and CDR2 are KGHSH and LQKENI. CDR3 sequence (DNA): TGTGCCAGCTCATCACCCGGGACAGGGGGCTACGAGCAGTACTTC. Translated, it gives CASSSPGTGGYEQYF.

The chain links TRBV5-1 to TRBJ2-7, with 10 bases matching TRBD2. V was pared by 4 bases and J by 5 bases, with 15 bases of the junction left unmatched. The CDR3 is 17 residues long. Germline V gene lookup returns CDR1 SGHRS and CDR2 YFSETQ. The CDR3 protein is CASSTEVSSGSSHEQYF. The CDR3 nucleotides are TGCGCCAGCAGCACGGAGGTGTCTAGCGGGAGTAGCCACGAGCAGTACTTC.

This clone was seen just once. This sequence joins TRBV5-1 and TRBJ1-1; TRBD1 is a possible D gene (6 bases). Deletions cut 6 bases from V and 4 bases from J, with 10 bases between. CDR1 SGHRS and CDR2 YFSETQ come from the germline V gene. This CDR3 is built from 12 residues. The CDR3 sequence is CASIRTATEAFF. For the CDR3, the DNA is TGCGCCAGCATAAGGACAGCCACTGAAGCTTTCTTT.

This CDR3 reads CASSQVLAGGNQPQHF. The CDR3 DNA reads TGCGCCAGCAGCCAAGTTTTGGCGGGGGGCAATCAGCCCCAGCATTTT. The gene calls are TRBV4-1 and TRBJ1-5, with D perhaps matching TRBD1 (5 bases). The germline V gene has CDR1 MGHRA and CDR2 YSYEKL. The ends were cut back, 1 base at V and 2 bases at J, with 12 bases in the middle. There are 16 residues in the CDR3.

The chain couples TRBV14 to TRBJ1-6; no reliable D call. V gave up 1 base and J gave up 13 bases, with 11 bases separating them. The CDR3 contains 13 residues. Germline V gene data show CDR1 as SGHDN and CDR2 as FVKESK. The CDR3 DNA sequence: TGTGCCAGCAGCCAAGGTCCGCACTCTCCCCTCCACTTT. This encodes CASSQGPHSPLHF.

The chain couples TRBV7-6 to TRBJ1-5; D is perhaps TRBD1 (6 bases). Trimming took off 1 base at V and 1 base at J, with 8 bases between the two ends. Germline CDR1 SGHVS, CDR2 FNYEAQ. The CDR3 loop spans 15 amino acids. The CDR3 here is CASSLGQGSNQPQHF. For the CDR3, the DNA is TGTGCCAGCAGCTTAGGCCAGGGGAGCAATCAGCCCCAGCATTTT.

The count of this clone is one. The chain employs TRBV5-4 and TRBJ2-3; D not certain. The germline gives CDR1 SGHNT, CDR2 YYREEE (reference sequence). Trimming removed 0 bases from V and 10 bases from J, with 21 bases in between. The CDR3 extends over 16 amino acids. CDR3 sequence (DNA): TGTGCCAGCAGCTTGGATCAACGCAGGTCGATTGCGCCGCAGTATTTT. It yields the protein CASSLDQRRSIAPQYF.

The V gene is TRBV18, the J gene TRBJ2-7, with D possibly matching TRBD2 (6 bases). The CDR3 contains 13 residues. V lost 3 bases, J lost 3 bases, and 9 bases lay in between. Per germline, CDR1 KGHSH and CDR2 LQKENI. CDR3: CASSPRGSYEQYF. The CDR3 nucleotides are TGTGCCAGCTCACCCCGGGGGAGCTACGAGCAGTACTTC.

This clone was seen once. The chain employs TRBV28 and TRBJ2-2; 12 bases line up with TRBD2. The CDR3 is 15 residues long. Germline CDR1 and CDR2: MDHEN and SYDVKM. Trimming cost V 8 bases and J 2 bases; bases outside gene matches: 3. This CDR3 reads CASGGLAGNTGELFF. DNA of the CDR3: TGTGCCAGCGGCGGACTAGCGGGAAACACCGGGGAGCTGTTTTTT.

The J gene is TRBJ2-1, the V gene TRBV10-3; 10 bases align to TRBD2. Germline-derived CDR1 and CDR2 are ENHRY and SYGVKD. The V and J ends lost 2 bases and 9 bases, in that order; junction bases with no gene match: 7. There are 15 residues in the CDR3. The CDR3 region has the DNA TGTGCCATCAGTGAGCATAGCGGGAGGCCTGGTGAGCAGTTCTTC. Translation: CAISEHSGRPGEQFF.

V and J are TRBV7-2 and TRBJ1-2, with a possible D match to TRBD1 (5 bases). This CDR3 has 13 residues. Germline lookup yields CDR1 SGHTA and CDR2 FQGNSA. V gave up 5 bases and J gave up 8 bases, with 15 bases separating them. Here the CDR3 reads CASSQGPNNGYTF. CDR3 sequence (DNA): TGTGCCAGCAGCCAGGGCCCCAATAACGGCTACACCTTC.

Details on this clone: Additional DNA sequences in this sample encode the identical CDR3. The chain uses TRBV28 and TRBJ2-3, with 14 bases matching TRBD2. This CDR3 is built from 23 residues. V was pared by 5 bases and J by 4 bases, with 26 bases of the junction left unmatched. In germline, CDR1 is MDHEN, CDR2 SYDVKM. The CDR3 DNA reads as TGTGCCAGCAGTGAGGAAGGCGTGAAGGGACTAGCGGGGGCCCGTCGAAGCGCAGATACGCAGTATTTT. Amino acid sequence: CASSEEGVKGLAGARRSADTQYF.

The V gene is TRBV28, the J gene TRBJ1-1; 7 bases are shared with TRBD1. V gave up 3 bases and J gave up 10 bases; unmatched junction bases: 5. CDR1 and CDR2 (germline): MDHEN, SYDVKM. There are 12 residues in the CDR3. In DNA form, the CDR3 reads TGTGCCAGCAGTTTCGGACAGGCGCGAGCTTTCTTT. This sequence encodes CASSFGQARAFF.

This chain joins TRBV7-9 and TRBJ2-1; 11 bases fit TRBD2. Germline V gene lookup returns CDR1 SEHNR and CDR2 FQNEAQ (reference sequence). J was trimmed by 4 bases and V by 4 bases; bases with no gene match: 3. The CDR3 runs 15 residues. The DNA for the CDR3 is TGTGCCAGCAGCTCGTTAGCGGGAGGGTACAATGAGCAGTTCTTC. Its translation is CASSSLAGGYNEQFF.

V and J are TRBV11-2 and TRBJ2-7, with TRBD2 matching over 7 bases. CDR1 is SGHAT and CDR2 is FQNNGV in the germline V gene. The V and J ends lost 4 bases and 5 bases, in that order; junction bases with no gene match: 11. The CDR3 is 15 amino acids. Written as DNA, the CDR3 is TGTGCCAGCAGCTCACCCCAGGGAGGGTTACACGAGCAGTACTTC. Protein product: CASSSPQGGLHEQYF.

This clone came up a few times. The J gene is TRBJ2-7, the V gene TRBV25-1; D possibly corresponds to TRBD1 (6 bases). Germline V CDR1 and CDR2: MGHDK, SYGVNS. The CDR3 has 15 residues. Trimming took 5 bases from V and 2 from J, leaving 16 bases between them. CDR3 sequence reads: CASSPPGTLAYEQYF. DNA for the CDR3: TGTGCCAGCAGTCCCCCCGGGACACTGGCCTACGAGCAGTACTTC.

The sample holds a few counts of this clone. V and J are TRBV7-6 and TRBJ1-3, with TRBD1 matching over 7 bases. The V segment lost 5 bases and the J segment 0 bases; nucleotides outside the gene matches: 4. CDR1 is SGHVS and CDR2 is FNYEAQ in the germline V gene. This CDR3 region has 15 residues. CDR3 sequence: CASSGGTASGNTIYF. In nucleotides, the CDR3 is TGTGCCAGCAGCGGAGGGACAGCCTCTGGAAACACCATATATTTT.

This chain links TRBV19 with TRBJ1-2, with 9 bases fitting TRBD1. Germline values: CDR1 LNHDA, CDR2 SQIVND (reference sequence). This CDR3 region has 15 residues. The trim removed 3 bases at V and 5 bases at J, leaving 7 bases unmatched. The CDR3 loop is CASSMGQGRLYGYTF. Written as DNA, the CDR3 is TGTGCCAGTAGTATGGGACAGGGAAGGCTATATGGCTACACCTTC.

The chain has TRBV18 and TRBJ1-3; weak D call: TRBD1 (5 bases). Trimming took off 6 bases at V and 7 bases at J, with 13 bases between the two ends. The CDR3 covers 13 residues. Germline CDR1 and CDR2: KGHSH and LQKENI. The CDR3 region has the DNA TGTGCCAGCTCGCGGGGGTTGGATAACACCATATATTTT. It encodes CASSRGLDNTIYF.

This chain links TRBV19 with TRBJ1-2, with D possibly matching TRBD1 (6 bases). V was trimmed by 2 bases and J by 0 bases, leaving 13 bases between them. This CDR3 is built from 16 residues. Germline loops: CDR1 LNHDA, CDR2 SQIVND (reference sequence). The CDR3 spells CASSIRGTEANYGYTF. The DNA for the CDR3 is TGTGCCAGTAGTATAAGGGGGACGGAAGCTAACTATGGCTACACCTTC.

This chain uses TRBV11-3 with TRBJ1-3; D is undetermined. In germline, CDR1 is SGHNT, CDR2 YENEEA. V dropped 2 bases and J dropped 4 bases, with 6 bases sitting between them. The CDR3 has 13 amino acids. The CDR3 DNA follows: TGTGCCAGCAGCTTAAACAGCGGAAACACCATATATTTT. Protein sequence: CASSLNSGNTIYF.

J is TRBJ2-5 and V is TRBV10-3, with no clear D. Germline loops: CDR1 ENHRY, CDR2 SYGVKD. Trimming removed 3 bases at V and 5 bases at J, with 13 bases between. The CDR3 extends over 14 amino acids. CDR3 DNA sequence: TGTGCCATCAGTGACAGAGATCGAGGCGAGACCCAGTACTTC. This codes for CAISDRDRGETQYF.

V gene TRBV18 combines with J gene TRBJ2-1; 9 bases fit TRBD2. Germline CDR1 KGHSH, CDR2 LQKENI. Trimming cost V 4 bases and J 4 bases; bases outside gene matches: 11. CDR3 length: 17 amino acids. The CDR3: CASSLTGGLAAYNEQFF. The CDR3 DNA reads TGTGCCAGCTCACTCACGGGGGGACTAGCAGCTTACAATGAGCAGTTCTTC.

V and J are TRBV2 and TRBJ2-7; TRBD2 matches 9 bases. The V segment lost 4 bases and the J segment 5 bases; nucleotides outside the gene matches: 6. Germline assignment: CDR1 SNHLY and CDR2 FYNNEI. The CDR3 consists of 14 residues. The CDR3 sequence is CASSGQREVNEQYF. DNA of the CDR3: TGTGCCAGCAGTGGCCAGCGGGAGGTTAACGAGCAGTACTTC.

This chain links TRBV28 with TRBJ2-3, with D unclear. The V end was cut by 2 bases, the J end by 8 bases, with 14 bases between. There are 14 residues in the CDR3. CDR1 MDHEN and CDR2 SYDVKM come from the germline V gene. This CDR3 reads CASSLNGRVGTQYF. The CDR3 coding sequence is TGTGCCAGCAGTTTAAATGGTCGGGTCGGTACGCAGTATTTT.